The T cell receptor beta chain described here comes from a study of blood T cell repertoires in COVID-19. Overall study context: Researchers got acute and convalescent COVID-19 samples from the United States, Italy and Spain. Sources were T cells, B-cell-depleted T cells, or PBMCs; the material itself was cDNA or gDNA.

The CDR3 length is 16 residues. After removal of 1 base from V and 8 bases from J, the junction contained 11 bases not matched to a gene. The germline V gene has CDR1 SGHVS and CDR2 FQNEAQ. As handled by the study authors: Amplification of reference gene primers was used by the study to estimate nucleated cell counts. Profiling relied on immunoSEQ multiplex PCR, and the TCRdb table lists in-frame clones only, not all of them. V and J calls plus clone size are reproduced from that table; the DNA served to infer D and trimming. The data contain hundreds of thousands of clones, 70% to 90% of them singletons.

The receptor comes from a man aged 45-65 years with COVID-19, enrolled during active disease. The specimen was peripheral blood. The chain combines TRBV7-8 with TRBJ1-2, with TRBD1 matching over 9 bases. DNA for the CDR3: TGTGCCAGCAGCTTAGAATCGCGGGACAGGGAACGCGGCTACACCTTC. It is translated as CASSLESRDRERGYTF.